This entry lists 20 T cell receptor beta chains sequenced from one sample in a study of blood T cell repertoires in COVID-19. The repertoire was sequenced with immunoSEQ multiplex PCR; TCRdb's copy has only in-frame clones and lacks some. The profile covers 300,000 to 400,000 clones, with about 90% appearing a single time and more than 5.5% taken by the ten largest. Specimen: peripheral blood. The source of these receptors is a woman aged 70-85 years with COVID-19, enrolled during active disease.

A few counts support this clone. V is TRBV18 and J is TRBJ1-2, with 7 bases aligning to TRBD1. V was clipped by 6 bases and J by 4 bases; unmatched bases: 11. Germline values: CDR1 KGHSH, CDR2 LQKENI. This CDR3 is built from 15 residues. CDR3 nucleotide sequence: TGTGCCAGCTCGCCCCCAGGGGGATCAGTCTATGGCTACACCTTC. Its translation: CASSPPGGSVYGYTF.

The genes are TRBV7-9 and TRBJ2-7; 8 positions agree with TRBD2. Germline V gene sequence: CDR1 SEHNR, CDR2 FQNEAQ (reference sequence). The CDR3 is 15 amino acids. V gave up 5 bases and J gave up 1 base; unmatched junction bases: 7. The CDR3 nucleotides are TGTGCCAGCAGCCCCCGGGAGGGGGTGTCCTACGAGCAGTACTTC. Its translation: CASSPREGVSYEQYF.

This sequence joins TRBV28 and TRBJ1-2, with 8 positions matching TRBD1. The CDR3 consists of 13 residues. Per germline, CDR1 MDHEN and CDR2 SYDVKM. V gave up 7 bases and J gave up 5 bases; unmatched junction bases: 6. CDR3 loop: CASTLTGVYGYTF. DNA for the CDR3: TGTGCCAGCACCCTGACAGGGGTGTATGGCTACACCTTC.

The chain uses TRBV9 and TRBJ2-7, with TRBD1 matching over 10 bases. Germline assignment: CDR1 SGDLS and CDR2 YYNGEE. Trimming removed 3 bases from V and 5 bases from J; junction bases left unmatched: 5. The CDR3 consists of 14 residues. The CDR3 bases are TGTGCCAGCAGCGGGGGACAGGGGTTTGACGAGCAGTACTTC. It specifies CASSGGQGFDEQYF.

The rearrangement links TRBV7-2 to TRBJ2-1, with 7 bases identical to TRBD2. V shed 5 bases and J 7 bases; nucleotides not matched to a gene: 11. CDR3 size: 15 residues. Germline V gene lookup returns CDR1 SGHTA and CDR2 FQGNSA. CDR3 loop: CASSPTTSIRNEQFF. The CDR3 DNA reads TGTGCCAGCAGCCCCACGACTAGCATTCGGAATGAGCAGTTCTTC.

The gene calls are TRBV27 and TRBJ2-5, with 8 nucleotides matching TRBD1. V dropped 7 bases and J dropped 1; count of bases not matched to a gene: 5. Germline V gene data show CDR1 as MNHEY and CDR2 as SMNVEV (reference sequence). CDR3 length: 14 amino acids. CDR3 DNA sequence: TGTGCCAGCAAACCTACAGGGGGCCAAGAGACCCAGTACTTC. It translates to CASKPTGGQETQYF.

The chain joins TRBV20-1 to TRBJ1-5; D remains ambiguous. The V gene's germline CDR1 is DFQATT and CDR2 SNEGSKA (reference sequence). This CDR3 contains 12 residues. Trimming removed 3 bases from V and 5 bases from J, with 8 bases in between. The CDR3 loop is CSASRQDQPQHF. As DNA, the CDR3 is TGCAGTGCTAGTAGGCAGGATCAGCCCCAGCATTTT.

This rearrangement joins TRBV12-3 or TRBV12-4 to TRBJ2-7; unclear D gene. The V end lost 6 bases, the J end lost 6 bases, and 9 bases lay between the germline ends. The CDR3 consists of 11 residues. CDR3 sequence reads: CASSPGGEQYF. In nucleotides, the CDR3 is TGTGCCAGCAGCCCCGGTGGCGAGCAGTACTTC.

V and J are TRBV5-1 and TRBJ1-1, with 7 bases matching TRBD1. The CDR3 runs to 14 residues. The V segment lost 4 bases and the J segment 7 bases; nucleotides outside the gene matches: 10. Germline lookup yields CDR1 SGHRS and CDR2 YFSETQ. CDR3 in DNA: TGCGCCAGCAGCACAGGACAGGCGATGGGTGAAGCTTTCTTT. Protein sequence: CASSTGQAMGEAFF. Full variable domain (remainder filled in from reference TRBV5-1 and TRBJ1-1): KAGVTQTPRYLIKTRGQQVTLSCSPISGHRSVSWYQQTPGQGLQFLFEYFSETQRNKGNFPGRFSGRQFSNSRSEMNVSTLELGDSALYLCASSTGQAMGEAFFGQGTRLTVV.

This clone was found once. This chain connects TRBV5-4 to TRBJ2-3, with D possibly being TRBD2 (7 bases). CDR1 and CDR2 from the germline V gene are SGHNT and YYREEE (reference sequence). V gave up 3 bases and J gave up 1 base, with 12 bases separating them. This CDR3 is built from 15 residues. The CDR3 DNA reads TGTGCCAGCAGCTCGACCGGGGGGCGCACAGATACGCAGTATTTT. Protein sequence: CASSSTGGRTDTQYF.

This sequence joins TRBV11-2 and TRBJ1-4; D may be TRBD1 (5 bases). CDR1 is SGHAT, CDR2 FQNNGV, per germline. V was cut by 5 bases and J by 1 base, with 8 bases left in between. The CDR3 loop spans 14 amino acids. The CDR3 DNA follows: TGTGCCAGCAGCCGCGGGGGAACTAATGAAAAACTGTTTTTT. The encoded protein is CASSRGGTNEKLFF.

This clone was found once. CDR3 bases: TGTGCCTGGAAGACTGCCGGGACAACTAACTATGGCTACACCTTC. This translates into CAWKTAGTTNYGYTF. The chain has TRBV30 and TRBJ1-2, with D possibly matching TRBD1 (6 bases). CDR1 and CDR2 (germline): GTSNPN, SVGIG (reference sequence). This CDR3 region has 15 residues. Trimming took off 4 bases at V and 0 bases at J, with 15 bases between the two ends.

The chain links TRBV6-4 to TRBJ2-3; 9 bases are a match to TRBD2. This CDR3 region has 15 residues. The germline V gene has CDR1 MRHNA and CDR2 SNTAGT. V dropped 3 bases and J dropped 2; count of bases not matched to a gene: 3. In DNA, the CDR3 is TGTGCCAGCAGTGAGCGGGGGGGTTCCACAGATACGCAGTATTTT. Translated, it gives CASSERGGSTDTQYF.

V gene TRBV11-2 combines with J gene TRBJ2-7, with D possibly being TRBD1 (6 bases). This CDR3 region has 14 residues. Germline V CDR1 and CDR2: SGHAT, FQNNGV. V was shortened by 7 bases and J by 0 bases, with 13 bases between the two germline ends. The CDR3 sequence: CASTRDTSSYEQYF. The DNA for the CDR3 is TGTGCCAGCACTCGGGACACCAGCTCCTACGAGCAGTACTTC. The full variable domain, completed using reference TRBV11-2 and TRBJ2-7, is EAGVAQSPRYKIIEKRQSVAFWCNPISGHATLYWYQQILGQGPKLLIQFQNNGVVDDSQLPKDRFSAERLKGVDSTLKIQPAKLEDSAVYLCASTRDTSSYEQYFGPGTRLTVT.

CDR3 coding DNA: TGTGCCAGTAGTAGCCGGGACACCTACGAGCAGTACTTC. Translation: CASSSRDTYEQYF. The chain uses TRBV19 and TRBJ2-7; a weak D match, TRBD1 (6 bases). Trimming removed 4 bases from V and 2 bases from J, with 9 bases in between. This CDR3 has 13 residues. Germline loops: CDR1 LNHDA, CDR2 SQIVND (reference sequence).

This clone has a handful of counts. The rearrangement uses TRBV3-1 (or the pseudogene TRBV3-2) and TRBJ2-7; D may be TRBD1 (6 bases). The CDR3 extends over 14 amino acids. Per germline, CDR1 LGHDT and CDR2 YNNKEL (reference sequence). Trimming pared 1 base from V and 4 bases from J, leaving 11 bases between. CDR3 in amino acids: CASSQAGQNYEQYF. CDR3 nucleotides: TGTGCCAGCAGCCAAGCTGGACAGAATTACGAGCAGTACTTC.

The rearrangement links TRBV10-3 to TRBJ1-1; D might be TRBD1 (6 bases). With 6 bases removed from V and 10 bases from J, the gap between germline ends came to 12 bases. This CDR3 region has 11 residues. Per the germline V gene, CDR1 is ENHRY and CDR2 is SYGVKD. The CDR3 DNA follows: TGTGCCATCAGGATGGACAGTCGAGCTTTCTTT. Translating it yields CAIRMDSRAFF.

The V call is TRBV19, the J call TRBJ1-1, with D possibly matching TRBD1 (5 bases). V gave up 6 bases and J gave up 3 bases, with 8 bases separating them. Per germline, CDR1 LNHDA and CDR2 SQIVND (reference sequence). This CDR3 has 12 amino acids. CDR3 DNA sequence: TGTGCCAGTAGGGTCAGGGACACTGAAGCTTTCTTT. Translating gives CASRVRDTEAFF. Looking up the rest from reference TRBV19 and TRBJ1-1 gives the full variable domain: DGGITQSPKYLFRKEGQNVTLSCEQNLNHDAMYWYRQDPGQGLRLIYYSQIVNDFQKGDIAEGYSVSREKKESFPLTVTSAQKNPTAFYLCASRVRDTEAFFGQGTRLTVV.

The rearrangement joins TRBV28 to TRBJ2-3, with 9 bases fitting TRBD2. The CDR3 has 15 residues. V lost 7 bases and J lost 2; bases outside the gene matches: 7. CDR1 is MDHEN and CDR2 is SYDVKM in the germline V gene. CDR3 DNA: TGTGCCAGCACCGTAGCGGGGGCCTACACAGATACGCAGTATTTT. Translated: CASTVAGAYTDTQYF.

The table lists this clone with a count of one. The CDR3 protein is CASSLGGGILHEQYF. The CDR3 DNA reads TGTGCCAGCAGCTTGGGAGGGGGCATTCTCCACGAGCAGTACTTC. J is TRBJ2-7 and V is TRBV5-4, with 7 bases aligning to TRBD1. V was pared by 0 bases and J by 5 bases, with 8 bases of the junction left unmatched. The CDR3 is 15 residues long. Per the germline V gene, CDR1 is SGHNT and CDR2 is YYREEE (reference sequence).